This T cell receptor (beta chain) stems from a study of cytomegalovirus exposure and HLA in healthy donors. At the level of the study: Later, an analysis reported that the 130 or so validation repertoires had used the same platform as the approximately 670 first-cohort repertoires.

Assay: immunoSEQ multiplex PCR; the TCRdb copy retains only in-frame clones and omits some. The table has about 360,000 clones, about nine tenths seen once; the top ten hold approximately 0.86%. Turning to this clone: What it recognizes is unknown.

The donors were members of the roughly 130-subject validation cohort (separate from the roughly 670-subject first cohort). Study-wide findings and caveats: The authors enumerated 180 or so TCR beta chains as linked to cytomegalovirus. It was reportedly the case that the classifier diagnosed cytomegalovirus status with high specificity and sensitivity.

From germline, CDR1 is SEHNR and CDR2 FQNEAQ (reference sequence). Between the trimmed V and J ends, which lost 0 bases and 6 bases, there was a span of 11 bases. The CDR3 covers 15 residues. The receptor was derived from a woman aged 18 to 35 in good health and CMV-seronegative. This chain links TRBV7-9 with TRBJ1-4; D is perhaps TRBD1 (5 bases). Material for sequencing was PBMCs. CDR3 bases: TGTGCCAGCAGCTTAGCCAAGGGGAGGTATGAAAAACTGTTTTTT. Its protein is CASSLAKGRYEKLFF.